This T cell receptor beta chain comes out of a study of blood T cell repertoires in COVID-19. Study overall: There were acute and convalescent COVID-19 samples, and they came from the United States, Italy and Spain. T cells, B-cell-depleted T cells, or PBMCs supplied cDNA or gDNA.

Per the original methods: Using reference gene primer amplification, nucleated cell counts were estimated. Profiled with immunoSEQ multiplex PCR; TCRdb holds only in-frame clones, not every one. V and J calls and clone size come straight from that table; D and trimming were deduced from the DNA. In the table there are 330,000 or so clones, about nine tenths of which are singletons. This CDR3 has 15 amino acids. Trimming cost V 2 bases and J 3 bases, with 14 bases left between them. Germline loops: CDR1 SGHRS, CDR2 YFSETQ. Input material: PBMCs or T cells enriched from blood (not recorded which). This sequence joins TRBV5-1 and TRBJ1-1, with D tentatively TRBD1 (5 bases). This sequence was found in a woman aged 30 to 39 who had been exposed to COVID-19. The CDR3 protein is CASSFPGVKDTEAFF. The CDR3 bases are TGCGCCAGCAGCTTCCCGGGGGTAAAGGACACTGAAGCTTTCTTT.